Presented here are 25 T cell receptor beta chains from one specimen sequenced in a study of blood T cell repertoires in COVID-19 (dated by TCRdb to the early 2020s). Library creation used the immunoSEQ multiplex PCR assay. TCRdb took over this immuneACCESS table, retaining in-frame rearrangements with V and J assigned. Such tables are incomplete; in checked studies, under half of the missing clones stem from an unresolved V gene, and the remainder is unexplained. The sample profile shows roughly 280,000 clones; 86% of them were found once. The biggest ten clones account for approximately 8.2% of the sample. The sequenced sample was peripheral blood. These receptor sequences come from a man aged 40-50 years with active or convalescent COVID-19.

V and J are TRBV19 and TRBJ2-1; 8 bases are shared with TRBD2. Germline values: CDR1 LNHDA, CDR2 SQIVND (reference sequence). The CDR3 has 18 amino acids. The ends lost 4 bases at V and 6 bases at J; junction bases unmatched: 17. CDR3 amino acids: CASSKTLGGAGARNEQFF. The CDR3, as DNA: TGTGCCAGTAGTAAAACCCTCGGGGGGGCCGGAGCCCGCAATGAGCAGTTCTTC. Together with reference TRBV19 and TRBJ2-1, the CDR3 gives the full variable domain: DGGITQSPKYLFRKEGQNVTLSCEQNLNHDAMYWYRQDPGQGLRLIYYSQIVNDFQKGDIAEGYSVSREKKESFPLTVTSAQKNPTAFYLCASSKTLGGAGARNEQFFGPGTRLTVL.

This chain links TRBV13 with TRBJ1-1; 8 nucleotides match TRBD1. The length of the CDR3 is 14 residues. V was pared by 4 bases and J by 1 base, with 2 bases of the junction left unmatched. CDR1 and CDR2 from the germline V gene are PRHDT and FYEKMQ (reference sequence). The CDR3 coding sequence is TGTGCCAGCAGCTCCGGGACAGGGAACACTGAAGCTTTCTTT. It codes for CASSSGTGNTEAFF.

As DNA, the CDR3 is TGTGCCAGCAGCGTAGAGGCAGGGCGAGAAAGAGAGACCCAGTACTTC. It specifies CASSVEAGRERETQYF. The chain combines TRBV9 with TRBJ2-5, with D possibly matching TRBD1 (5 bases). The CDR3 sequence is 16 residues long. In germline, CDR1 is SGDLS, CDR2 YYNGEE. The V gene lost 0 bases and the J gene lost 4 bases, with 16 bases spanning the gap.

This chain links TRBV6-6 with TRBJ2-5; 8 nucleotides match TRBD2. Trimming at V came to 5 bases and at J to 5 bases, leaving 10 bases not matched to a gene. The CDR3 length is 15 residues. CDR1 is MNHNY and CDR2 is SVGAGI in the germline V gene (reference sequence). The CDR3 DNA sequence: TGTGCCAGCAGTCCCCGGGCGGGGGGACATGAGACCCAGTACTTC. Its translation: CASSPRAGGHETQYF.

This chain uses TRBV6-5 with TRBJ2-2; TRBD1 might be the D (6 bases). CDR1 and CDR2 (germline): MNHEY, SVGAGI. Deletions cut 0 bases from V and 7 bases from J, with 9 bases between. This CDR3 has 14 amino acids. CDR3 sequence: CASSYSQGSGELFF. CDR3 nucleotide sequence: TGTGCCAGCAGTTACTCCCAGGGGAGCGGGGAGCTGTTTTTT.

The count of this clone is one. The chain couples TRBV19 to TRBJ1-5, with D possibly matching TRBD1 (6 bases). V lost 9 bases to trimming and J lost 2 bases, with 14 bases between them. The CDR3 contains 14 residues. Germline V CDR1 and CDR2: LNHDA, SQIVND (reference sequence). The CDR3 spells CARQGKGGNQPQHF. The CDR3 DNA reads TGTGCCAGACAGGGAAAGGGTGGCAATCAGCCCCAGCATTTT.

The rearrangement uses TRBV29-1 and TRBJ2-5, with a possible D match to TRBD1 (6 bases). The CDR3 is made up of 14 amino acids. Trimming shortened V by 6 bases and J by 2 bases, and 16 bases separated the two germline ends. Germline CDR1 is SQVTM and CDR2 is ANQGSEA. The DNA for the CDR3 is TGCAGCGTCGGCAATCCGGGACAACAAGAGACCCAGTACTTC. Translation: CSVGNPGQQETQYF.

J is TRBJ1-6 and V is TRBV11-1; TRBD1 matches at 9 bases. The trim removed 5 bases at V and 9 bases at J, leaving 8 bases unmatched. Germline V lookup: CDR1 SGHAT, CDR2 FQDESV (reference sequence). This CDR3 is built from 15 residues. The CDR3 loop reads CASSVQGATGSPLHF. CDR3 bases: TGTGCCAGCAGCGTACAGGGGGCTACGGGTTCACCCCTCCACTTT.

This chain connects TRBV30 to TRBJ1-4; TRBD1 matches at 9 bases. V was clipped by 2 bases and J by 8 bases; unmatched bases: 6. This CDR3 contains 14 residues. From germline, CDR1 is GTSNPN and CDR2 SVGIG (reference sequence). CDR3 in amino acids: CAWSPGTGREKLFF. CDR3 sequence (DNA): TGTGCCTGGAGTCCCGGGACAGGGCGGGAAAAACTGTTTTTT.

The rearrangement uses TRBV3-1 (or the pseudogene TRBV3-2) and TRBJ1-6, with TRBD1 identical over 7 bases. J gave up 7 bases and V 5 bases, and 5 bases lay outside the gene matches. This CDR3 spans 14 amino acids. CDR1 and CDR2 from the germline V gene are LGHDT and YNNKEL (reference sequence). CDR3 protein: CASSAGTENSPLHF. DNA for the CDR3: TGTGCCAGCAGCGCGGGGACAGAGAATTCACCCCTCCACTTT.

This clone was picked up one time. The gene calls are TRBV6-6 and TRBJ2-5, with D perhaps TRBD2 (7 bases). V gave up 6 bases and J gave up 4 bases, with 21 bases separating them. Germline V CDR1 and CDR2: MNHNY, SVGAGI (reference sequence). The CDR3 sequence is 16 residues long. CDR3 loop: CASSHSGGGPSETQYF. The DNA for the CDR3 is TGTGCCAGCAGCCACTCTGGGGGGGGGCCGTCAGAGACCCAGTACTTC.

This clone was picked up one time. The rearrangement uses TRBV30 and TRBJ1-6, with D hard to call. The CDR3 spans 14 residues. Trimming pared 3 bases from V and 1 base from J, leaving 7 bases between. Germline V CDR1 and CDR2: GTSNPN, SVGIG (reference sequence). The DNA for the CDR3 is TGTGCCTGGAGCCCCGGGTCCTATAATTCACCCCTCCACTTT. It specifies CAWSPGSYNSPLHF.

The rearrangement joins TRBV7-8 to TRBJ2-3, with 9 bases fitting TRBD2. Trimming cost V 5 bases and J 3 bases; bases outside gene matches: 6. CDR3 length equals 15 residues. Germline-derived CDR1 and CDR2 are SGHVS and FQNEAQ. CDR3 protein: CASSPLAGETDTQYF. DNA of the CDR3: TGTGCCAGCAGCCCCTTAGCGGGGGAAACAGATACGCAGTATTTT.

This chain links TRBV11-3 with TRBJ1-2; the D is unclear. Germline assignment: CDR1 SGHNT and CDR2 YENEEA. The CDR3 loop spans 13 amino acids. V dropped 0 bases and J dropped 8 bases, with 10 bases sitting between them. Here the CDR3 reads CASSLERSEGYTF. DNA for the CDR3: TGTGCCAGCAGCTTAGAAAGATCGGAGGGCTACACCTTC.

The V gene is TRBV27, the J gene TRBJ2-1; a weak D match, TRBD1 (6 bases). With 0 bases removed from V and 8 bases from J, the gap between germline ends came to 17 bases. This CDR3 contains 16 residues. CDR1 is MNHEY, CDR2 SMNVEV, per germline (reference sequence). The chain's CDR3 is CASSLSIIGGRDEQFF. The CDR3 nucleotides read TGTGCCAGCAGTTTATCGATAATTGGGGGCCGCGATGAGCAGTTCTTC.

The J gene is TRBJ1-5, the V gene TRBV7-9, with TRBD1 matching 7 bases. The germline V gene encodes CDR1 SEHNR and CDR2 FQNEAQ (reference sequence). The V and J ends lost 5 bases and 5 bases, in that order; junction bases with no gene match: 6. The CDR3 loop spans 14 amino acids. The CDR3 sequence is CASSATGEDQPQHF. The CDR3 bases are TGTGCCAGCAGCGCTACAGGGGAGGATCAGCCCCAGCATTTT.

The chain employs TRBV4-2 and TRBJ2-7, with D possibly being TRBD1 (6 bases). The CDR3 is 17 amino acids. Trimming shortened V by 0 bases and J by 3 bases, and 18 bases separated the two germline ends. Germline loops: CDR1 LGHNA, CDR2 YNFKEQ. The CDR3 is CASSQDPIRGRFYEQYF. The CDR3 DNA follows: TGTGCCAGCAGCCAAGATCCCATAAGGGGGAGATTCTACGAGCAGTACTTC.

The genes are TRBV27 and TRBJ1-2, with 7 bases matching TRBD1. Germline assignment: CDR1 MNHEY and CDR2 SMNVEV (reference sequence). The CDR3 totals 11 residues. The junction had 1 base not matched to a gene; V was cut back by 6 bases and J by 6 bases. The CDR3 nucleotides are TGTGCCAGCAGCACAGGGGATGGCTACACCTTC. Translated, it gives CASSTGDGYTF.

V is TRBV9 and J is TRBJ2-1; D is ambiguous. The ends were cut back, 2 bases at V and 9 bases at J, with 6 bases in the middle. Germline CDR1 SGDLS, CDR2 YYNGEE. This CDR3 has 11 amino acids. CDR3 protein: CASSVSGEQFF. As DNA, the CDR3 is TGTGCCAGCAGCGTTAGTGGTGAGCAGTTCTTC.

J is TRBJ1-3 and V is TRBV30; 7 bases are a match to TRBD1. The J segment lost 2 bases and the V segment lost 0 bases, leaving 7 bases of the junction unmatched. Germline V lookup: CDR1 GTSNPN, CDR2 SVGIG (reference sequence). CDR3 length equals 16 residues. CDR3 nucleotide sequence: TGTGCCTGGAGTGTACGGGTCGGGACAGCTGGAAACACCATATATTTT. Encoded protein: CAWSVRVGTAGNTIYF.

This chain connects TRBV28 to TRBJ2-3; D remains ambiguous. The CDR3 length is 14 residues. V was cut by 3 bases and J by 1 base, with 8 bases left in between. Germline CDR1 reads MDHEN; CDR2 reads SYDVKM. CDR3 loop: CASSLSRGTDTQYF. The CDR3 DNA reads as TGTGCCAGCAGTTTGAGTCGGGGCACAGATACGCAGTATTTT.

This chain connects TRBV12-5 to TRBJ2-7; the match to TRBD2 covers 7 bases. This CDR3 region has 16 residues. The germline CDR1 and CDR2 sequences are LGHNT and FRNRAP. Losses at the gene ends were 2 bases for V and 2 bases for J; bases not matched to a gene: 9. The chain's CDR3 is CASGLYPGRDAYEQYF. CDR3 DNA: TGTGCTAGTGGTTTGTACCCGGGGAGGGACGCCTACGAGCAGTACTTC. Full variable domain (remainder filled in from reference TRBV12-5 and TRBJ2-7): DARVTQTPRHKVTEMGQEVTMRCQPILGHNTVFWYRQTMMQGLELLAYFRNRAPLDDSGMPKDRFSAEMPDATLATLKIQPSEPRDSAVYFCASGLYPGRDAYEQYFGPGTRLTVT.

This chain connects TRBV30 to TRBJ1-1, with TRBD1 matching over 10 bases. Per germline, CDR1 GTSNPN and CDR2 SVGIG (reference sequence). J lost 5 bases, V lost 2 bases, and 14 bases had no gene match. The CDR3 extends over 17 amino acids. CDR3 bases: TGTGCCTGGAGTCAGCGGGACAGGGGAGGGATTAGGACTGAAGCTTTCTTT. As protein: CAWSQRDRGGIRTEAFF. The variable domain in full, completed from reference TRBV30 and TRBJ1-1, reads SQTIHQWPATLVQPVGSPLSLECTVEGTSNPNLYWYRQAAGRGLQLLFYSVGIGQISSEVPQNLSASRPQDRQFILSSKKLLLSDSGFYLCAWSQRDRGGIRTEAFFGQGTRLTVV.

The J gene is TRBJ2-7, the V gene TRBV12-5, with a tentative D call TRBD2 (5 bases). CDR1 and CDR2 from the germline V gene are LGHNT and FRNRAP. Deletions cut 1 base from V and 1 base from J, with 5 bases between. The CDR3 length is 13 residues. The CDR3 spells CASGLGTSYEQYF. CDR3 bases: TGTGCTAGTGGTTTGGGGACTTCCTACGAGCAGTACTTC.

This chain joins TRBV19 and TRBJ1-3, with 8 positions matching TRBD1. Germline CDR1 LNHDA, CDR2 SQIVND (reference sequence). The CDR3 consists of 15 residues. The V gene end was trimmed by 7 bases and the J gene end by 0 bases; junction bases not matched to a gene: 5. This CDR3 is CASNPDRGSGNTIYF. Here the CDR3 DNA reads TGTGCCAGTAACCCCGACAGGGGCTCTGGAAACACCATATATTTT. Looking up the rest from reference TRBV19 and TRBJ1-3 gives the full variable domain: DGGITQSPKYLFRKEGQNVTLSCEQNLNHDAMYWYRQDPGQGLRLIYYSQIVNDFQKGDIAEGYSVSREKKESFPLTVTSAQKNPTAFYLCASNPDRGSGNTIYFGEGSWLTVV.